The 7 T cell receptor beta chains reported below all come from one sample, sequenced in a study of T cell responses to AZD1222 COVID-19 vaccine. Clones were sequenced by immunoSEQ multiplex PCR, and TCRdb holds only the in-frame ones, with some missing. The table records approximately 100,000 clones, roughly 89% of them present only once. The specimen comprised peripheral blood, sampled on day 0 of AZD1222 vaccination. The receptors shown here come from an adult in good health.

This clone has a handful of counts. The chain carries TRBV13 and TRBJ1-2; D possibly corresponds to TRBD1 (5 bases). The CDR3 runs 16 residues. CDR1 is PRHDT, CDR2 FYEKMQ, per germline (reference sequence). The V end was cut by 2 bases, the J end by 8 bases, with 21 bases between. Written as DNA, the CDR3 is TGTGCCAGCAGCTTACTCGTCGGGGACCGAACGACAGGCTACACCTTC. Encoded protein: CASSLLVGDRTTGYTF.

The rearrangement links TRBV24-1 to TRBJ1-1; D is ambiguous. This CDR3 has 13 amino acids. Germline loops: CDR1 KGHDR, CDR2 SFDVKD. V lost 3 bases and J lost 4, with 8 bases in between. CDR3 amino acids: CATSDPLSTEAFF. The CDR3 DNA sequence: TGTGCCACCAGTGATCCCTTGAGCACTGAAGCTTTCTTT.

The chain links TRBV3-1 (or the pseudogene TRBV3-2) to TRBJ1-1, with TRBD1 matching 7 bases. Germline assignment: CDR1 LGHDT and CDR2 YNNKEL (reference sequence). CDR3 size: 14 residues. V shed 4 bases, J shed 3 bases, and the junction held 5 bases outside the gene matches. In DNA form, the CDR3 reads TGTGCCAGCAGCCGACAGGGACGGGACACTGAAGCTTTCTTT. This encodes CASSRQGRDTEAFF.

V and J are TRBV3-1 (or the pseudogene TRBV3-2) and TRBJ1-2; 7 bases line up with TRBD1. Trimming cost V 1 base and J 7 bases; bases outside gene matches: 6. CDR3 length: 14 amino acids. Germline loops: CDR1 LGHDT, CDR2 YNNKEL (reference sequence). The CDR3 region is CASSQGRGYGGYTF. The CDR3 DNA reads as TGTGCCAGCAGCCAAGGCAGGGGGTATGGTGGCTACACCTTC.

The V gene is TRBV7-2, the J gene TRBJ1-2, with TRBD1 matching 8 bases. This CDR3 is 15 amino acids long. Germline trimming cut 5 bases from V and 7 bases from J; bases unmatched to any gene: 12. CDR1 is SGHTA, CDR2 FQGNSA, per germline. For the CDR3, the DNA is TGTGCCAGCAGCCCCGGACAGGGTTCTTATTTTGGCTACACCTTC. Its protein product is CASSPGQGSYFGYTF.

V gene TRBV18 combines with J gene TRBJ2-7; D unresolved. The CDR3 runs 12 residues. CDR1 and CDR2 from the germline V gene are KGHSH and LQKENI. The ends were cut back, 3 bases at V and 5 bases at J, with 8 bases in the middle. In nucleotides, the CDR3 is TGTGCCAGCTCACCCAGTGGGAACGAGCAGTACTTC. The encoded protein is CASSPSGNEQYF.

The CDR3 DNA reads as TGTGCCATCAGTGCGACGACAGGGGAGAACTATGGCTACACCTTC. Translated: CAISATTGENYGYTF. The chain recombines TRBV10-3 with TRBJ1-2; 8 bases are a match to TRBD1. The V gene's germline CDR1 is ENHRY and CDR2 SYGVKD. J was trimmed by 2 bases and V by 4 bases; bases with no gene match: 6. The CDR3 length is 15 residues.